This T cell receptor (beta chain) was obtained from a study of cytomegalovirus exposure and HLA in healthy donors. There are 14 residues in the CDR3. V was shortened by 0 bases and J by 6 bases, with 12 bases between the two germline ends. CDR1 SGDLS and CDR2 YYNGEE come from the germline V gene. This clone was observed once. Its matching antigen is unknown. General study findings and limits: There were approximately 150 TCR beta chains listed as cytomegalovirus-associated. A later analysis linked a missense variant in DCLRE1C to the trimming of TCR beta V and J genes.

Amplification used 60 Vbeta primers and 13 Jbeta primers. The protocol was immunoSEQ multiplex PCR, while the TCRdb copy is restricted to in-frame clones and leaves out a portion. Altogether around 110,000 clones are present, 65% to 80% being singletons, with the ten largest covering roughly 3.6%. This receptor was obtained from a man aged 55 to 69 in good health and CMV-seronegative. Sequenced material: PBMCs. The chain has TRBV9 and TRBJ1-2; D is undetermined. As DNA, the CDR3 is TGTGCCAGCAGCGTAGATGGAGATCGGAATGGCTACACCTTC. Its protein is CASSVDGDRNGYTF.